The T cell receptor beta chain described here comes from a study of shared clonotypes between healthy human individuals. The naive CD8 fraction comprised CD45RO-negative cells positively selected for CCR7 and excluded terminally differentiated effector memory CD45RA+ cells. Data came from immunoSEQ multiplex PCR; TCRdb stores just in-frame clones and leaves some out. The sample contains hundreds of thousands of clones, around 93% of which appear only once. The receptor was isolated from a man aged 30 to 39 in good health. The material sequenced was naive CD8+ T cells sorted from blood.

The DNA for the CDR3 is TGTGCCAGCAGCGGTCAGGGGACATTCGACGAGCAGTACTTC. Translation gives CASSGQGTFDEQYF. The chain uses TRBV25-1 and TRBJ2-7; maybe TRBD1 (6 bases). Between the trimmed V and J ends, which lost 6 bases and 5 bases, there was a span of 17 bases. The CDR3 contains 14 residues. The germline V gene encodes CDR1 MGHDK and CDR2 SYGVNS.